This TCR beta chain is drawn from a study of T cell repertoires in cytomegalovirus infection. As for the study in general: Public TCR beta signature analysis indicated the presence of both CMV infection and matching HLA type.

A remark on this clonotype: Its antigen is unknown. Since no conserved phenylalanine or tryptophan closes the CDR3, a read error is the likely cause.

Points from the study as a whole: Using cumulative public TCR beta family frequency, the authors identified those who carried CMV together with the relevant HLA. Clonotypes of TCR beta that were HLA-C-restricted and CMV-specific dominated the ex vivo response.

TCRdb itself ran the reads through MiXCR, one entry per CDR3 protein. The sample carries more than 500,000 distinct CDR3 sequences, more than 15% recorded once. CDR1 is SQVTM and CDR2 is ANQGSEA in the germline V gene. V dropped 6 bases and J dropped 4 bases, with 22 bases sitting between them. This CDR3 spans 15 amino acids. Material for sequencing was CD8+ T cells from PBMCs. This chain joins TRBV29-1 and TRBJ2-7; a weak D match, TRBD1 (6 bases). The sequence was collected from a human donor in good health (CMV status not recorded). Some clones in this sample may be carry-over from other donors' samples. CDR3 sequence (DNA): TGCAGCGTGGAACTCCGGGACACCTCTACATACGAGCAGTACTTA. It yields the protein CSVELRDTSTYEQYL.